This T cell receptor beta chain derives from a study of regulatory T cells in long-lasting Graves disease. Sequencing libraries for TCR beta were prepared with iRepertoire HTBI primers and Arm-PCR of CDR3 regions. TCRdb called the multiplex PCR reads again in MiXCR, with one record for every CDR3 protein. The sample holds 400,000 to 550,000 distinct CDR3 sequences; just under 15% are singletons and the top ten take roughly a sixth. Noted time point: newly diagnosed GD, antithyroid drugs for less than 3 months. PBMC RNA was the source of the TCR library. CDR1 is MNHEY, CDR2 SVGEGT, per germline. V lost 6 bases, J lost 10 bases, and 12 bases stayed unmatched. The CDR3 has 14 amino acids. As for this clonotype: Its target is unknown.

Study-wide results and caveats: When disease was persistent, TRBV28, TRBJ1-2 and TRBJ2-5 were the favored segments.

This sample also appeared in a second study, on T cells in Graves' hyperthyroidism and ophthalmopathy. From that second work: Graves' hyperthyroidism qualified as stable when ophthalmopathy did not progress within 18 months. The patients, who ranged from 18 to 65 in age, presented with newly diagnosed hyperthyroidism lasting under 2 months.

The sample consisted of peripheral blood mononuclear cells (PBMCs), taken at new diagnosis, from a patient treated with antithyroid drugs. This chain links TRBV6-2 or TRBV6-3 with TRBJ2-1; TRBD1 agrees at 7 bases. This TCR was sampled from a woman aged 25 to 39 with Graves disease. The CDR3 DNA reads TGTGCCAGCAGACAACAGGGGAGCGACTACGAGCAGTTCTTC. It is translated as CASRQQGSDYEQFF.